The present T cell receptor beta chain was sequenced within a study of CD8 T cells in ankylosing spondylitis. The CDR3 length is 15 residues. The germline V gene has CDR1 SEHNR and CDR2 FQNEAQ (reference sequence). Trimming shortened V by 1 base and J by 4 bases, and 10 bases separated the two germline ends. A remark on this clonotype: The antigen remains undetermined.

Quantitative barcoded 5'-RACE was used to prepare TCR beta libraries. TCRdb ran MiXCR on the 5' RACE reads and lists one entry per CDR3 protein. Here the sample spans 800,000 to 900,000 distinct CDR3 sequences, about 10% being singletons. Findings and limits, study-wide: Disease-associated clonotypes exhibited CD8+ identity and were relatively infrequent in peripheral blood. In ankylosing spondylitis patients, matched synovial fluid reportedly showed significant enrichment of disease-linked clones. Existing reports had already noted some motif variants in reactive arthritis synovial fluid and blood. Ankylosing spondylitis blood appeared to be characterized by a TCR beta motif of 7 to 9 highly homologous variants.

The material sequenced was blood, either unsorted or a sorted T cell fraction (not recorded which). This rearrangement joins TRBV7-9 to TRBJ2-2; D unresolved. The TCR sequence derives from a male donor with ankylosing spondylitis. The CDR3 bases are TGTGCCAGCAGCTTAGTAGTGGGAACCACCGGGGAGCTGTTTTTT. It specifies CASSLVVGTTGELFF. Based on the CDR3 plus reference TRBV7-9 and TRBJ2-2, the full variable domain is DTGVSQNPRHKITKRGQNVTFRCDPISEHNRLYWYRQTLGQGPEFLTYFQNEAQLEKSRLLSDRFSAERPKGSFSTLEIQRTEQGDSAMYLCASSLVVGTTGELFFGEGSRLTVL.